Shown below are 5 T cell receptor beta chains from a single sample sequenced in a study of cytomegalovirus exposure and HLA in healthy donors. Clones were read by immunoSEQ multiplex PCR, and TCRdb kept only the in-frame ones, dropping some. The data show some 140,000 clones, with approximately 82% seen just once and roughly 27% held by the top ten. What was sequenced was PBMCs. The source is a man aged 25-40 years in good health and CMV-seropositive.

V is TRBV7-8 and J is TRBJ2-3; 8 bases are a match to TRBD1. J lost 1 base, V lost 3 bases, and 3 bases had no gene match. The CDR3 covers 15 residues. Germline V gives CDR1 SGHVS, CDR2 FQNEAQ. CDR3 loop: CASSFPGQGTDTQYF. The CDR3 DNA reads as TGTGCCAGCAGCTTCCCGGGACAGGGCACAGATACGCAGTATTTT.

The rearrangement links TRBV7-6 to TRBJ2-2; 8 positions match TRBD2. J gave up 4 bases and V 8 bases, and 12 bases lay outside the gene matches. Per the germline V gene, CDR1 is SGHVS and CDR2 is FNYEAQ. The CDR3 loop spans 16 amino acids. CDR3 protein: CASGPGGARGTGELFF. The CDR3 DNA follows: TGTGCCAGCGGACCGGGAGGGGCGCGGGGCACCGGGGAGCTGTTTTTT. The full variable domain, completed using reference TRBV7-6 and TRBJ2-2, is GAGVSQSPRYKVTKRGQDVALRCDPISGHVSLYWYRQALGQGPEFLTYFNYEAQQDKSGLPNDRFSAERPEGSISTLTIQRTEQRDSAMYRCASGPGGARGTGELFFGEGSRLTVL.

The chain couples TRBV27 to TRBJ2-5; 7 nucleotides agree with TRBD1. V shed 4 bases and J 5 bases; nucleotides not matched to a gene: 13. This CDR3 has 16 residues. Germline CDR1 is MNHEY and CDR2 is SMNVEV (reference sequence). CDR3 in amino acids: CASSSLTGWRGETQYF. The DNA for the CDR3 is TGTGCCAGCAGTTCTTTGACAGGGTGGCGAGGGGAGACCCAGTACTTC.

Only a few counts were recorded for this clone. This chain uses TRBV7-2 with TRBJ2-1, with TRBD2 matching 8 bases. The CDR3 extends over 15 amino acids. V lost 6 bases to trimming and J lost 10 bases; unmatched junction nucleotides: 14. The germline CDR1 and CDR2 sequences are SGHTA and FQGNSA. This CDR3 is CASSILGGGFDEQFF. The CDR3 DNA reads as TGTGCCAGCAGTATCCTCGGCGGGGGGTTCGACGAGCAGTTCTTC. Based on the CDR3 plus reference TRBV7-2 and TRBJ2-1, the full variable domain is GAGVSQSPSNKVTEKGKDVELRCDPISGHTALYWYRQSLGQGLEFLIYFQGNSAPDKSGLPSDRFSAERTGGSVSTLTIQRTQQEDSAVYLCASSILGGGFDEQFFGPGTRLTVL.

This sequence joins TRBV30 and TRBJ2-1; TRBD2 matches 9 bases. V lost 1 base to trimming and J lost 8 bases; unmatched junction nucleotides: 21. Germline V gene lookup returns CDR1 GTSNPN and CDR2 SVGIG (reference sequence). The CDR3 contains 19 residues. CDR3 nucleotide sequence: TGTGCCTGGAGTGGAACACGGGAAGGGCTAGCGGGATTTAGCTATGAGCAGTTCTTC. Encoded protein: CAWSGTREGLAGFSYEQFF.